The 6 T cell receptor beta chains given below trace back to one sample, sequenced in a study of OX40 agonist ivuxolimab in advanced cancers. The assay was immunoSEQ multiplex PCR, and TCRdb's table has in-frame clones only and misses some. This table has more than 75,000 clones, roughly 85% appearing once. Sequenced here: CD4+ or CD8+ T cells sorted from blood, sampled in a trial of the OX40 agonist ivuxolimab. These receptors were collected from an adult with an advanced solid tumor such as melanoma, head and neck, liver or kidney cancer.

This chain joins TRBV11-2 and TRBJ2-3; no firm D call. Germline V gene data show CDR1 as SGHAT and CDR2 as FQNNGV. This CDR3 is built from 13 residues. The V end lost 3 bases, the J end lost 3 bases, and 7 bases lay between the germline ends. CDR3 sequence: CASSFQLTDTQYF. CDR3 DNA sequence: TGTGCCAGCAGCTTTCAACTGACAGATACGCAGTATTTT.

The chain joins TRBV19 to TRBJ1-5, with D unclear. The CDR3 length is 15 residues. Germline V lookup: CDR1 LNHDA, CDR2 SQIVND (reference sequence). Trimming pared 6 bases from V and 6 bases from J, leaving 18 bases between. The CDR3 is CASRGLSNLGQPQHF. DNA of the CDR3: TGTGCCAGTAGGGGTTTGTCTAACCTAGGTCAGCCCCAGCATTTT.

The J gene is TRBJ2-6, the V gene TRBV11-2; TRBD1 is a possible D gene (6 bases). Germline-derived CDR1 and CDR2 are SGHAT and FQNNGV. V dropped 1 base and J dropped 0 bases, with 10 bases sitting between them. The CDR3 extends over 17 amino acids. CDR3 nucleotide sequence: TGTGCCAGCAGCTTAGTACACAGGGCCTCTGGGGCCAACGTCCTGACTTTC. Encoded protein: CASSLVHRASGANVLTF.

The chain employs TRBV5-1 and TRBJ2-3; 7 bases are a match to TRBD2. This CDR3 has 17 residues. The V gene's germline CDR1 is SGHRS and CDR2 YFSETQ. The J segment lost 0 bases and the V segment lost 0 bases, leaving 7 bases of the junction unmatched. The CDR3 region is CASSLGSREESTDTQYF. The CDR3 DNA is TGCGCCAGCAGCTTGGGGTCCCGGGAGGAGAGCACAGATACGCAGTATTTT.

The chain links TRBV5-4 to TRBJ2-2; D not certain. Trimming cost V 3 bases and J 0 bases, with 9 bases left between them. The CDR3 extends over 15 amino acids. The germline gives CDR1 SGHNT, CDR2 YYREEE (reference sequence). CDR3 region: CASSSEIANTGELFF. CDR3 DNA: TGTGCCAGCAGCTCCGAGATCGCGAACACCGGGGAGCTGTTTTTT.

Here the CDR3 DNA reads TGTGCCAGCAGTAACAGGGAGGTGAATAATTCACCCCTCCACTTT. It encodes CASSNREVNNSPLHF. The chain couples TRBV6-6 to TRBJ1-6; D might be TRBD1 (6 bases). The CDR3 length is 15 residues. The V end was cut by 5 bases, the J end by 5 bases, with 13 bases between. Germline lookup yields CDR1 MNHNY and CDR2 SVGAGI (reference sequence).